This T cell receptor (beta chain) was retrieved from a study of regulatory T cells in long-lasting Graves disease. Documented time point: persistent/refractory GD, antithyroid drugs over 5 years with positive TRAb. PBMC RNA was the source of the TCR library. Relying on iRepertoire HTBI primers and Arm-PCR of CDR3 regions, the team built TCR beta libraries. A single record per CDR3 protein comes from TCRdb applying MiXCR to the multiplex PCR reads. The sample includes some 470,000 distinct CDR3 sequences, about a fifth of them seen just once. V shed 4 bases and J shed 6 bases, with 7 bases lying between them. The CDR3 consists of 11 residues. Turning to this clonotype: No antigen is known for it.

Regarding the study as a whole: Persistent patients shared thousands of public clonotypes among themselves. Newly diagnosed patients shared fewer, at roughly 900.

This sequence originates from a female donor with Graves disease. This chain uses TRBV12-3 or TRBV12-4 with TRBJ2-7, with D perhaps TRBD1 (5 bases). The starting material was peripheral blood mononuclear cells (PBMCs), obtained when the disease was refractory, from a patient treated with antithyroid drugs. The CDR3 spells CASSSDSEQYF. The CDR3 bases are TGTGCCAGCAGTTCCGACAGCGAGCAGTACTTC.